Presented here are 20 T cell receptor beta chains from one specimen sequenced in a study of blood T cell repertoires in COVID-19. Sequencing was performed with immunoSEQ multiplex PCR; in TCRdb, only in-frame clones are kept and a portion is missing. This sample has approximately 230,000 clones, with around 86% found just once. The material sequenced was peripheral blood. Every receptor here comes from a man under 40 who had recovered from COVID-19.

The chain uses TRBV3-1 (or the pseudogene TRBV3-2) and TRBJ2-6, with D perhaps TRBD2 (6 bases). Germline lookup yields CDR1 LGHDT and CDR2 YNNKEL (reference sequence). This CDR3 is 13 amino acids long. Trimming left V 0 bases short and J 16 bases short, with 13 bases between. The CDR3 reads CASSQDRGSVLTF. In nucleotides, the CDR3 is TGTGCCAGCAGCCAAGATCGGGGGTCCGTTCTGACTTTC.

The chain employs TRBV5-4 and TRBJ2-6, with 9 bases identical to TRBD2. The CDR3 totals 18 residues. Losses at the gene ends were 6 bases for V and 1 base for J; bases not matched to a gene: 11. Germline-derived CDR1 and CDR2 are SGHNT and YYREEE (reference sequence). CDR3 amino acids: CASTPGSSGGSGANVLTF. The CDR3 DNA reads TGTGCCAGCACCCCAGGGTCGAGCGGGGGGTCTGGGGCCAACGTCCTGACTTTC.

This chain connects TRBV2 to TRBJ2-7, with 11 bases that match TRBD2. The ends lost 6 bases at V and 3 bases at J; junction bases unmatched: 7. This CDR3 spans 15 amino acids. The germline CDR1 and CDR2 sequences are SNHLY and FYNNEI. CDR3 region: CASRGLAGGNYEQYF. The CDR3, as DNA: TGTGCCAGCAGGGGTCTAGCGGGGGGAAACTACGAGCAGTACTTC.

This clone was seen a single time. The gene calls are TRBV25-1 and TRBJ2-4, with TRBD1 matching over 9 bases. Losses at the gene ends were 4 bases for V and 5 bases for J; bases not matched to a gene: 6. Germline V lookup: CDR1 MGHDK, CDR2 SYGVNS. The CDR3 has 15 residues. In DNA form, the CDR3 reads TGTGCCAGCAGTGGAAGGAGGGACAGGGAAAACATTCAGTACTTC. Residues: CASSGRRDRENIQYF.

This chain joins TRBV19 and TRBJ2-7; D may be TRBD1 (7 bases). Germline loops: CDR1 LNHDA, CDR2 SQIVND (reference sequence). The CDR3 covers 13 residues. Trimming pared 6 bases from V and 9 bases from J, leaving 18 bases between. CDR3 loop: CASSALRQGGQYF. CDR3 sequence (DNA): TGTGCCAGTAGCGCACTTCGACAGGGAGGGCAGTACTTC.

V and J are TRBV4-1 and TRBJ1-1; no firm D call. The V end lost 0 bases, the J end lost 0 bases, and 17 bases lay between the germline ends. The CDR3 covers 18 residues. Germline CDR1 and CDR2: MGHRA and YSYEKL. CDR3 residues: CASSQEPHSRTLNTEAFF. CDR3 in DNA: TGCGCCAGCAGCCAAGAACCCCATAGTCGCACCCTGAACACTGAAGCTTTCTTT.

CDR3 region: CARSLTDRGRETQYF. The CDR3 region has the DNA TGTGCCAGAAGCTTAACTGATCGGGGAAGGGAGACCCAGTACTTC. The J gene is TRBJ2-5, the V gene TRBV7-5; the tabulated D call, TRBD2, remains unverified against the DNA. TRBV7-5 is designated a pseudogene. The CDR3 length is 15 residues.

J is TRBJ2-2 and V is TRBV27; D is perhaps TRBD2 (5 bases). This CDR3 has 15 residues. Looked up from germline, CDR1 is MNHEY and CDR2 is SMNVEV (reference sequence). The V end was cut by 6 bases, the J end by 6 bases, with 17 bases between. This CDR3 reads CASSISGRVSGELFF. The CDR3 bases are TGTGCCAGCAGCATCTCCGGGCGGGTATCCGGGGAGCTGTTTTTT.

This rearrangement joins TRBV18 to TRBJ1-2, with 7 bases matching TRBD1. Germline V gives CDR1 KGHSH, CDR2 LQKENI. This CDR3 spans 16 amino acids. J lost 3 bases, V lost 0 bases, and 7 bases had no gene match. In DNA, the CDR3 is TGTGCCAGCTCACCACCGGGGACAGCTGGGGACTATGGCTACACCTTC. Protein sequence: CASSPPGTAGDYGYTF.

V is TRBV9 and J is TRBJ2-1, with a weak D call TRBD2 (6 bases). The CDR3 runs to 14 residues. Germline V lookup: CDR1 SGDLS, CDR2 YYNGEE. Trimming removed 8 bases at V and 6 bases at J, with 18 bases between. CDR3: CASNPGVPLNEQFF. As DNA, the CDR3 is TGTGCCAGTAACCCGGGAGTCCCCCTCAATGAGCAGTTCTTC.

This clone was detected only a few times. The rearrangement joins TRBV28 to TRBJ1-5, with D possibly matching TRBD1 (6 bases). This CDR3 region has 13 residues. V was clipped by 8 bases and J by 3 bases, with 11 bases between them. The germline V gene encodes CDR1 MDHEN and CDR2 SYDVKM. For the CDR3, the DNA is TGTGCCAGCGGAGGACAGATCAATCAGCCCCAGCATTTT. This codes for CASGGQINQPQHF.

This clone has more than one count but fewer than ten. V and J are TRBV7-6 and TRBJ2-2, with TRBD1 matching 9 bases. After removal of 10 bases from V and 4 bases from J, the junction contained 13 bases not matched to a gene. CDR1 SGHVS and CDR2 FNYEAQ come from the germline V gene. This CDR3 spans 16 amino acids. Written as DNA, the CDR3 is TGTGCCACGGAATTTGCACAGGGGGCGCTCACCGGGGAGCTGTTTTTT. This translates into CATEFAQGALTGELFF.

The rearrangement uses TRBV20-1 and TRBJ2-5, with D possibly being TRBD2 (5 bases). V dropped 5 bases and J dropped 7 bases, with 8 bases sitting between them. The CDR3 is 10 residues long. Germline V gene lookup returns CDR1 DFQATT and CDR2 SNEGSKA (reference sequence). Here the CDR3 DNA reads TGCAGTGCTCTTGGAGGGACCCAGTACTTC. Translating gives CSALGGTQYF.

The chain joins TRBV7-2 to TRBJ2-7; TRBD2 aligns across 8 bases. The CDR3 totals 16 residues. Germline values: CDR1 SGHTA, CDR2 FQGNSA. The trim removed 4 bases at V and 3 bases at J, leaving 11 bases unmatched. CDR3: CASSSGGARRVYEQYF. In nucleotides, the CDR3 is TGTGCCAGCAGCTCCGGGGGGGCCCGGAGAGTCTACGAGCAGTACTTC.

The V gene is TRBV12-5, the J gene TRBJ1-4, with D perhaps TRBD1 (5 bases). Per germline, CDR1 LGHNT and CDR2 FRNRAP. The germline V and J ends were trimmed by 0 bases and 12 bases, with 8 bases remaining between them. The CDR3 totals 12 residues. As DNA, the CDR3 is TGTGCTAGTGGTTTGGTACGGGGGGAACTGTTTTTT. Translated, it gives CASGLVRGELFF.

CDR3 residues: CASSMGQGALGNQPQHF. In DNA form, the CDR3 reads TGTGCCAGTAGTATGGGACAGGGGGCGCTTGGCAATCAGCCCCAGCATTTT. V is TRBV19 and J is TRBJ1-5; 12 nucleotides match TRBD1. Germline CDR1 and CDR2: LNHDA and SQIVND (reference sequence). V was clipped by 3 bases and J by 2 bases; unmatched bases: 5. CDR3 length equals 17 residues.

V and J are TRBV10-3 and TRBJ1-5, with 8 bases aligning to TRBD1. J was trimmed by 0 bases and V by 2 bases; bases with no gene match: 6. The germline CDR1 and CDR2 sequences are ENHRY and SYGVKD. The CDR3 is 17 amino acids. CDR3 in amino acids: CAISEAQGVPSNQPQHF. In nucleotides, the CDR3 is TGTGCCATCAGTGAGGCACAGGGGGTTCCTAGCAATCAGCCCCAGCATTTT.

The V call is TRBV5-5, the J call TRBJ2-3; 7 bases line up with TRBD1. After removal of 3 bases from V and 0 bases from J, the junction contained 19 bases not matched to a gene. This CDR3 has 20 amino acids. The V gene's germline CDR1 is SGHKS and CDR2 YYEKEE (reference sequence). The CDR3 DNA reads TGTGCCAGCAGCTACCTCTTAGCTTCAGGGGGAGCCTATAGCACAGATACGCAGTATTTT. Protein product: CASSYLLASGGAYSTDTQYF.

The V and J genes are TRBV27 and TRBJ1-5; 7 nucleotides match TRBD1. The germline V gene encodes CDR1 MNHEY and CDR2 SMNVEV (reference sequence). With 6 bases clipped from V and 0 bases from J, the junction kept 14 bases outside the gene matches. The length of the CDR3 is 18 residues. The CDR3 loop reads CASSPNRGETYSNQPQHF. The CDR3 DNA reads as TGTGCCAGCAGCCCCAACAGGGGCGAAACCTATAGCAATCAGCCCCAGCATTTT.

The rearrangement links TRBV15 to TRBJ1-2, with D perhaps TRBD1 (5 bases). Germline V gene data show CDR1 as LNHNV and CDR2 as YYDKDF (reference sequence). This CDR3 region has 14 residues. Trimming removed 3 bases from V and 5 bases from J, with 13 bases in between. CDR3 in DNA: TGTGCCACCAGCAGGGGGGGAGGAAGGTATGGCTACACCTTC. Its protein product is CATSRGGGRYGYTF.